The rows below give T cell receptor beta chains drawn from one sample of a study of blood T cell repertoires in COVID-19. Data came from immunoSEQ multiplex PCR; TCRdb stores just in-frame clones and leaves some out. The data contain 150,000 to 200,000 clones, roughly 88% of them singletons. The sequencing input was peripheral blood. The source of these receptors is an elderly woman with active or convalescent COVID-19. The CDR3 runs from the conserved cysteine through the conserved F or W. The D gene is left open where the match is weak. Only part of the rows carry a size: once, few, many, or a class if the clone is expanded.

J | V | length | size | D | CDR3 | DNA
TRBJ2-5 | TRBV11-2 | 17 | . | TRBD2 | CASSLGTSGGKAETQYF | TGTGCCAGCAGCCTCGGGACTAGCGGGGGGAAAGCGGAGACCCAGTACTTC
TRBJ1-2 | TRBV29-1 | 14 | . | TRBD1 | CSAAGGQDLYGYTF | TGCAGCGCCGCCGGGGGACAGGACCTTTATGGCTACACCTTC
TRBJ2-1 | TRBV7-9 | 15 | once | TRBD2 | CASSSPSGIYNEQFF | TGTGCCAGCAGCTCCCCTAGCGGCATATACAATGAGCAGTTCTTC
TRBJ1-5 | TRBV2 | 14 | . | TRBD1 | CASTLGTGGYPQHF | TGTGCCAGCACCCTCGGGACAGGGGGGTATCCCCAGCATTTT
TRBJ1-3 | TRBV2 | 14 | . | . | CASSVDTSGNTIYF | TGTGCCAGCAGTGTAGATACCTCTGGAAACACCATATATTTT
TRBJ1-1 | TRBV11-3 | 14 | . | . | CASSLVSQATEAFF | TGTGCCAGCAGCTTAGTGTCACAGGCCACTGAAGCTTTCTTT
TRBJ1-4 | TRBV6-5 | 13 | . | . | CASRGLTNEKLFF | TGTGCCAGCAGGGGACTAACTAATGAAAAACTGTTTTTT
TRBJ2-5 | TRBV19 | 17 | . | . | CASSRTRDIGARETQYF | TGTGCCAGTAGTCGAACCCGGGACATCGGGGCCCGGGAGACCCAGTACTTC
TRBJ2-2 | TRBV5-1 | 15 | few | TRBD1 | CASSSENRGTGELFF | TGCGCCAGCAGCTCAGAGAACAGGGGAACCGGGGAGCTGTTTTTT
TRBJ1-4 | TRBV10-3 | 13 | . | . | CAICEGPREKLFF | TGTGCCATCTGTGAGGGGCCCCGGGAAAAACTGTTTTTT
TRBJ2-2 | TRBV5-1 | 16 | . | TRBD1 | CASRPSGTGVSGELFF | TGCGCCAGCAGACCCTCCGGGACAGGGGTGTCCGGGGAGCTGTTTTTT
TRBJ2-3 | TRBV6-5 | 15 | . | TRBD2 | CASSPTSGGTDTQYF | TGTGCCAGCAGTCCTACTAGCGGGGGCACAGATACGCAGTATTTT
TRBJ1-4 | TRBV9 | 13 | few | . | CASSVDPGKKLFF | TGTGCCAGCAGCGTAGACCCGGGAAAAAAACTGTTTTTT
TRBJ2-1 | TRBV6-1 | 14 | once | . | CASSELEVSNEQFF | TGTGCCAGCAGTGAATTGGAGGTTTCCAATGAGCAGTTCTTC
TRBJ2-7 | TRBV6-5 | 14 | . | TRBD1 | CASRKQGFNYEQYF | TGTGCCAGCAGGAAACAGGGGTTTAACTACGAGCAGTACTTC
TRBJ1-1 | TRBV19 | 16 | . | TRBD1 | CASSIGGGAGNTEAFF | TGTGCCAGTAGTATAGGAGGGGGCGCGGGGAACACTGAAGCTTTCTTT
TRBJ1-6 | TRBV19 | 16 | . | . | CASSIGGGQINSPLHF | TGTGCCAGTAGTATAGGGGGAGGGCAGATTAATTCACCCCTCCACTTT
TRBJ2-7 | TRBV4-3 | 16 | . | TRBD1 | CASSQEATGGSYEQYF | TGCGCCAGCAGCCAAGAAGCGACAGGGGGGTCCTACGAGCAGTACTTC
TRBJ1-3 | TRBV7-2 | 15 | . | . | CASSLEVSRRDTIYF | TGTGCCAGCAGCTTAGAAGTCAGCCGGCGGGACACCATATATTTT
TRBJ2-2 | TRBV6-6 | 14 | few | . | CASSPRGNTGELFF | TGTGCCAGCAGCCCCCGGGGAAACACCGGGGAGCTGTTTTTT
TRBJ1-3 | TRBV2 | 14 | once | TRBD1 | CASGGQSSGNTIYF | TGTGCCAGCGGGGGACAGAGCTCTGGAAACACCATATATTTT
TRBJ1-1 | TRBV27 | 14 | few | . | CASSLPGLNTEAFF | TGTGCCAGCAGTTTACCAGGGCTGAACACTGAAGCTTTCTTT
TRBJ2-5 | TRBV30 | 12 | . | TRBD1 | CAWGQGAETQYF | TGTGCCTGGGGTCAGGGGGCCGAGACCCAGTACTTC
TRBJ1-6 | TRBV10-3 | 13 | . | . | CAISGDTDSPLHF | TGTGCCATCAGTGGTGACACGGATTCACCCCTCCACTTT
TRBJ2-2 | TRBV10-3 | 17 | . | . | CAISEVKKAGEAGELFF | TGTGCCATCAGTGAGGTCAAGAAGGCCGGGGAGGCCGGGGAGCTGTTTTTT
TRBJ2-7 | TRBV6-4 | 15 | . | TRBD1 | CASSRDSDPSYEQYF | TGTGCCAGCAGTCGGGACAGCGATCCTTCCTACGAGCAGTACTTC
TRBJ1-2 | TRBV3-1/TRBV3-2 | 15 | . | . | CASSQSYRLNYGYTF | TGTGCCAGCAGCCAAAGTTACAGGTTGAACTATGGCTACACCTTC
TRBJ2-7 | TRBV30 | 13 | . | TRBD1 | CACGQGAIYEQYF | TGTGCCTGCGGACAGGGGGCGATCTACGAGCAGTACTTC
TRBJ1-6 | TRBV18 | 15 | once | TRBD1 | CASSQATGMGSPLHF | TGTGCCAGCTCACAAGCGACAGGGATGGGTTCACCCCTCCACTTT
TRBJ2-7 | TRBV6-5 | 15 | . | TRBD1 | CASSSPGQDPYEQYF | TGTGCCAGCAGTTCACCGGGACAGGATCCCTACGAGCAGTACTTC
TRBJ1-2 | TRBV5-1 | 16 | . | . | CASSLVGTVQGHGYTF | TGCGCCAGCAGCTTGGTGGGAACCGTACAGGGCCATGGCTACACCTTC
TRBJ1-1 | TRBV13 | 13 | . | TRBD1 | CASRKGQGTEAFF | TGTGCCAGCAGGAAAGGACAGGGCACTGAAGCTTTCTTT
TRBJ1-2 | TRBV19 | 15 | . | TRBD1 | CASSNPTGGHYGYTF | TGTGCCAGTAGTAATCCGACAGGGGGCCACTATGGCTACACCTTC
TRBJ2-4 | TRBV27 | 16 | . | TRBD1 | CASSFRGRDRGNIQYF | TGTGCCAGCAGTTTCCGGGGGAGGGACAGGGGAAACATTCAGTACTTC
TRBJ2-7 | TRBV7-9 | 14 | . | TRBD1 | CASSLGHRGHEQYF | TGTGCCAGCAGCTTAGGACACAGGGGCCACGAGCAGTACTTC
TRBJ1-1 | TRBV2 | 14 | . | TRBD1 | CASKSTGANTEAFF | TGTGCCAGCAAATCGACAGGGGCGAACACTGAAGCTTTCTTT
TRBJ1-1 | TRBV5-1 | 16 | once | TRBD1 | CASSKTGFGGFAEAFF | TGCGCCAGCAGCAAGACAGGGTTTGGGGGTTTTGCTGAAGCTTTCTTT
TRBJ1-4 | TRBV7-9 | 14 | . | . | CASSEARFNEKLFF | TGTGCCAGCAGCGAGGCCAGATTCAATGAAAAACTGTTTTTT
TRBJ2-1 | TRBV4-3 | 13 | . | . | CASSPLVFGEQFF | TGCGCCAGCAGCCCCCTGGTGTTCGGTGAGCAGTTCTTC